The 14 T cell receptor beta chains listed next were all sequenced from one sample in a study of siplizumab effects on memory and regulatory T cells. Some clones are missing from TCRdb's copy, which holds only in-frame ones; the method was immunoSEQ multiplex PCR. The profile shows over 100,000 clones, around 90% of them singletons. Sequencing was carried out using CD4+ T cells sorted from blood. These receptors were collected from a human donor in good health.

This rearrangement joins TRBV9 to TRBJ1-5; TRBD1 matches at 8 bases. The CDR3 length is 15 residues. Germline lookup yields CDR1 SGDLS and CDR2 YYNGEE. Losses at the gene ends were 4 bases for V and 3 bases for J; bases not matched to a gene: 6. CDR3 nucleotide sequence: TGTGCCAGCAGCCCAGGGGGCCAGCCCAATCAGCCCCAGCATTTT. This sequence encodes CASSPGGQPNQPQHF.

The CDR3 loop is CASTYSFYGYTF. The DNA of the CDR3 is TGTGCCAGCACCTATTCCTTCTATGGCTACACCTTC. The J gene is TRBJ1-2, the V gene TRBV6-1; D gene uncertain. Trimming left V 7 bases short and J 4 bases short, with 10 bases between. This CDR3 has 12 residues. Per germline, CDR1 MNHNS and CDR2 SASEGT.

CDR3 region: CASSPIAGGLGEQYF. CDR3 coding DNA: TGTGCCAGCAGCCCCATAGCGGGAGGGCTGGGGGAGCAGTACTTC. The chain combines TRBV6-6 with TRBJ2-7; 11 positions agree with TRBD2. Per the germline V gene, CDR1 is MNHNY and CDR2 is SVGAGI (reference sequence). The CDR3 runs to 15 residues. The J segment lost 7 bases and the V segment lost 6 bases, leaving 11 bases of the junction unmatched.

The rearrangement joins TRBV28 to TRBJ2-7, with D possibly being TRBD1 (6 bases). Germline assignment: CDR1 MDHEN and CDR2 SYDVKM. The CDR3 has 13 amino acids. With 7 bases removed from V and 3 bases from J, the gap between germline ends came to 13 bases. Here the CDR3 reads CASNAGTNYEQYF. DNA of the CDR3: TGTGCCAGCAACGCCGGGACAAACTACGAGCAGTACTTC.

J is TRBJ2-7 and V is TRBV5-3, with D unclear. TRBV5-3 counts as an open reading frame of uncertain function. The V end was cut by 4 bases, the J end by 0 bases, with 17 bases between. The CDR3 has 16 amino acids. The CDR3 bases are TGTGCCAGAAGCGGATGCACCGGGCCCCACTCCTACGAGCAGTACTTC. Its translation is CARSGCTGPHSYEQYF.

The V gene is TRBV19, the J gene TRBJ2-3, with 8 positions matching TRBD2. This CDR3 contains 18 residues. Looked up from germline, CDR1 is LNHDA and CDR2 is SQIVND (reference sequence). Losses at the gene ends were 7 bases for V and 4 bases for J; bases not matched to a gene: 19. The CDR3 DNA reads as TGTGCCAGTAAGATAAGCGGGAGTTTTAGTTTTACTCCAGATACGCAGTATTTT. Amino acids: CASKISGSFSFTPDTQYF.

V usage is TRBV4-1 and J usage is TRBJ1-3; weak D call: TRBD1 (6 bases). This CDR3 contains 16 residues. Per germline, CDR1 MGHRA and CDR2 YSYEKL. Deletions cut 1 base from V and 2 bases from J, with 12 bases between. CDR3 in amino acids: CASSQARGGTGNTIYF. The CDR3 DNA reads as TGCGCCAGCAGCCAAGCGAGGGGGGGTACTGGAAACACCATATATTTT.

As to this clone: Distinct nucleotide sequences in the sample also encode this CDR3. This sequence joins TRBV18 and TRBJ2-5; possibly TRBD1 or TRBD2 for D (5 bases each). The germline CDR1 and CDR2 sequences are KGHSH and LQKENI. This CDR3 region has 12 residues. V was clipped by 4 bases and J by 5 bases, with 8 bases between them. CDR3 DNA: TGTGCCAGCTCACTAGAGGGGGAGACCCAGTACTTC. Protein product: CASSLEGETQYF.

This chain joins TRBV30 and TRBJ2-7, with D tentatively TRBD1 (7 bases). The V gene lost 0 bases and the J gene lost 3 bases, with 12 bases spanning the gap. The CDR3 consists of 14 residues. CDR1 is GTSNPN, CDR2 SVGIG, per germline (reference sequence). CDR3 DNA sequence: TGTGCCTGGAGTGTAGGAGGGGGCATCTACGAGCAGTACTTC. Translated, it gives CAWSVGGGIYEQYF.

The chain carries TRBV14 and TRBJ2-1; no clear D. The V and J ends lost 6 bases and 5 bases respectively, with 14 bases between them. This CDR3 is built from 14 residues. Germline CDR1 SGHDN, CDR2 FVKESK. The CDR3 sequence: CASSRGRSNNEQFF. The CDR3 bases are TGTGCCAGCAGTCGTGGCAGGAGTAACAATGAGCAGTTCTTC.

The V call is TRBV9, the J call TRBJ2-7; 11 nucleotides match TRBD2. Germline CDR1 is SGDLS and CDR2 is YYNGEE. V dropped 4 bases and J dropped 6; count of bases not matched to a gene: 15. The CDR3 has 17 amino acids. The CDR3 region is CASSLYQTSGTPGEQYF. In DNA form, the CDR3 reads TGTGCCAGCAGCCTATACCAGACTAGCGGGACACCCGGCGAGCAGTACTTC.

The V call is TRBV29-1, the J call TRBJ2-7; D gene unclear. CDR1 and CDR2 (germline): SQVTM, ANQGSEA. The CDR3 has 11 amino acids. The germline V and J ends were trimmed by 5 bases and 3 bases, with 8 bases remaining between them. This chain's CDR3 is CSVLTDYEQYF. DNA of the CDR3: TGCAGCGTTTTGACGGACTACGAGCAGTACTTC.

J is TRBJ2-1 and V is TRBV29-1, with 7 bases identical to TRBD1. Trimming removed 6 bases from V and 4 bases from J; junction bases left unmatched: 12. CDR1 is SQVTM, CDR2 ANQGSEA, per germline. The CDR3 is 15 amino acids. The CDR3 loop reads CSVQFLTGSYNEQFF. The CDR3 DNA is TGCAGCGTCCAATTTTTGACAGGGAGTTACAATGAGCAGTTCTTC.

The rearrangement joins TRBV6-6 to TRBJ2-5; 9 bases are a match to TRBD1. With the DNA end fitting TRBJ2-7 better, the J assignment may be wrong. The CDR3 spans 15 residues. Germline V lookup: CDR1 MNHNY, CDR2 SVGAGI (reference sequence). The DNA of the CDR3 is TGTGCCAGCACCCCGGACAGGGGAGGATCCTACGAGCAGTACTTC. Translating it yields CASTPDRGGSYEQYF.